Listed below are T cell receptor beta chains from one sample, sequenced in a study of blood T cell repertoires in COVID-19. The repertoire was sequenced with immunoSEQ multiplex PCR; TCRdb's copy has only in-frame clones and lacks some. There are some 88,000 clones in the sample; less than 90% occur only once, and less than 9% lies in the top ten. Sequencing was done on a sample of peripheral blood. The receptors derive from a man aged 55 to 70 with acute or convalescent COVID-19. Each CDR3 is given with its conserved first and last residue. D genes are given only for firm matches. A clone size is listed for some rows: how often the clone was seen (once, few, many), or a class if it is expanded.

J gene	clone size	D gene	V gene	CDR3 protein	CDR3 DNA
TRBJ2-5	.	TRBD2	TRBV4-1	CASSPSSGGLGETQYF	TGCGCCAGCAGCCCCTCTAGCGGTGGTTTAGGAGAGACCCAGTACTTC
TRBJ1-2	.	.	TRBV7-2	CASSLVGARSYGYTF	TGTGCCAGCAGCTTAGTGGGGGCTAGAAGCTATGGCTACACCTTC
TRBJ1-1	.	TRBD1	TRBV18	CASSAGGVFTEAFF	TGTGCCAGCTCAGCAGGGGGCGTATTCACTGAAGCTTTCTTT
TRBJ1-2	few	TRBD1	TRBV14	CASSQWTGKESGYGYTF	TGTGCCAGCAGCCAATGGACAGGGAAAGAGAGTGGCTATGGCTACACCTTC
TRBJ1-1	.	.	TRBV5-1	CASSLGGNTEAFF	TGCGCCAGCAGCTTGGGCGGGAACACTGAAGCTTTCTTT
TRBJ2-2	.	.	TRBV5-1	CASSTANTGELFF	TGCGCCAGCTCGACAGCGAACACCGGGGAGCTGTTTTTT
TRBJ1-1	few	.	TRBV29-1	CSAKTVNTEAFF	TGCAGCGCCAAGACAGTGAACACTGAAGCTTTCTTT
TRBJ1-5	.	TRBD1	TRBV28	CASSLGTGGLLGNQPQHF	TGTGCCAGCAGTCTCGGGACAGGGGGCTTGTTGGGCAATCAGCCCCAGCATTTT
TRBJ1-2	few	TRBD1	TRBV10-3	CAIRNGQGVNYGYTF	TGTGCCATCAGAAATGGACAGGGAGTTAACTATGGCTACACCTTC
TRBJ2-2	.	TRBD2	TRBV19	CASSPGLAGGRGTGELFF	TGTGCCAGTAGCCCAGGACTAGCGGGGGGGCGAGGTACCGGGGAGCTGTTTTTT
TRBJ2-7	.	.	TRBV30	CAWSQGTYEQYF	TGTGCCTGGAGCCAGGGCACCTACGAGCAGTACTTC
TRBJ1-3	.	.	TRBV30	CAWSERGNTIYF	TGTGCCTGGAGTGAGCGGGGAAACACCATATATTTT
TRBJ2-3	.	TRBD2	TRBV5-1	CASSSRTSVGTDTQYF	TGCGCCAGCAGCTCGAGGACTAGCGTCGGCACAGATACGCAGTATTTT
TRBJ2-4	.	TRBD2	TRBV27	CASSAAGGILAKNIQYF	TGTGCCAGCAGTGCTGCCGGGGGGATCCTAGCCAAAAACATTCAGTACTTC
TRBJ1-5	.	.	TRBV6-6	CASSPGTPNQPQHF	TGTGCCAGCAGCCCTGGGACACCTAATCAGCCCCAGCATTTT